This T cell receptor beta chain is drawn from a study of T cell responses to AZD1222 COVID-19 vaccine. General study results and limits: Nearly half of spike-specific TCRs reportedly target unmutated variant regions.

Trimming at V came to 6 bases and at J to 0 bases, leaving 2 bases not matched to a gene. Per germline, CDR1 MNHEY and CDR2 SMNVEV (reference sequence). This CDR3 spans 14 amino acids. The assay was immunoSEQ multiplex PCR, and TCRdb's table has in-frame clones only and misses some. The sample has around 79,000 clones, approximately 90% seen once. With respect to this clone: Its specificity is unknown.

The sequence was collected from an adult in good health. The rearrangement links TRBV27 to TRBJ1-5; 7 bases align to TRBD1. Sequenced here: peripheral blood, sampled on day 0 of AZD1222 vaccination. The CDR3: CASRRTGSNQPQHF. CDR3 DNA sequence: TGTGCCAGCAGACGGACAGGTAGCAATCAGCCCCAGCATTTT.